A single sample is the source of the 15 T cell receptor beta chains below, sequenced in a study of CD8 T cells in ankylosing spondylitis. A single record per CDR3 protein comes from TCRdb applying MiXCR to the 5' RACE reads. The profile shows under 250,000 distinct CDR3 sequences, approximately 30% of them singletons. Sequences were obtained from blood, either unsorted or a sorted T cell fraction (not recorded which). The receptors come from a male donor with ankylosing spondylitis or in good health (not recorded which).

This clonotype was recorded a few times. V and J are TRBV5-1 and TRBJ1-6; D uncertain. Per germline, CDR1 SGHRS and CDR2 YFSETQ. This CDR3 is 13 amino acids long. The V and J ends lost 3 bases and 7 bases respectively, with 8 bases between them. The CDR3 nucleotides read TGCGCCAGCAGCTCCCTACAGAATTCACCCCTCCACTTT. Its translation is CASSSLQNSPLHF.

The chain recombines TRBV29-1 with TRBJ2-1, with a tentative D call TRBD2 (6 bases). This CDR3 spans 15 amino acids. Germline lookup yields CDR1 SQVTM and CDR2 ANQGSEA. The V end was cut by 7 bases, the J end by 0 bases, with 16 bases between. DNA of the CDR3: TGCAGCGCCAAGGGACTGCTAAACTCCTACAATGAGCAGTTCTTC. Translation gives CSAKGLLNSYNEQFF.

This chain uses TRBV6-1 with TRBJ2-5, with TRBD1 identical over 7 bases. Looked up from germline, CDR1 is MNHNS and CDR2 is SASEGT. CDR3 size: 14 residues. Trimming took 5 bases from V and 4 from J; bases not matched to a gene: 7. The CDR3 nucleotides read TGTGCCAGCAGTCAGACAGGGTGGGGAGAGACCCAGTACTTC. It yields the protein CASSQTGWGETQYF.

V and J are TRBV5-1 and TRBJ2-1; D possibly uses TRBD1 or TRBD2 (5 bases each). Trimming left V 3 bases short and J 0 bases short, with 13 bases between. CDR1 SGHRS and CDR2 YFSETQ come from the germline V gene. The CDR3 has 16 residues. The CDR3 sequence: CASSSGRRTSYNEQFF. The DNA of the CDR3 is TGCGCCAGCAGCTCGGGACGGAGGACCTCCTACAATGAGCAGTTCTTC.

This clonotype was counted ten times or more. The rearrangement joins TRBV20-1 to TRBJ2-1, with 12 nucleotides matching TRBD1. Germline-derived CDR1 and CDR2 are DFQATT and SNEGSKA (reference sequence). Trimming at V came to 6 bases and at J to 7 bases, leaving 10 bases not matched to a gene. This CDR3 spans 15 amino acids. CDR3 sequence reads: CSALNRDRGQNEQFF. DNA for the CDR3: TGCAGTGCCCTAAACCGGGACAGGGGGCAAAATGAGCAGTTCTTC.

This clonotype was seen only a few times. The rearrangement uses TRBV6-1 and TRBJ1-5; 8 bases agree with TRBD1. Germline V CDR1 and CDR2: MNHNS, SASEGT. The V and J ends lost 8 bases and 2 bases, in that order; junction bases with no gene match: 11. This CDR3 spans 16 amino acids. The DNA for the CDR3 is TGTGCCAGCGGGCAGGGGGCATCTTGGGGCAATCAGCCCCAGCATTTT. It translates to CASGQGASWGNQPQHF.

The CDR3 here is CATSRPVGGSYEQYF. As DNA, the CDR3 is TGTGCCACCAGCAGACCGGTCGGGGGTAGCTACGAGCAGTACTTC. The V gene is TRBV15, the J gene TRBJ2-7, with D possibly being TRBD2 (6 bases). The germline V gene encodes CDR1 LNHNV and CDR2 YYDKDF (reference sequence). The V end lost 2 bases, the J end lost 3 bases, and 14 bases lay between the germline ends. This CDR3 has 15 amino acids.

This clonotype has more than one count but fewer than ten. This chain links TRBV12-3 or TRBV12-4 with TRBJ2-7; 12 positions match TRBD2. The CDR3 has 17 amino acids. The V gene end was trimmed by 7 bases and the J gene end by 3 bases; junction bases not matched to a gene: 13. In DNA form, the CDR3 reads TGTGCCAGCACCCTAAGACTAGCGGGGGAATACTTCTACGAGCAGTACTTC. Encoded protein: CASTLRLAGEYFYEQYF.

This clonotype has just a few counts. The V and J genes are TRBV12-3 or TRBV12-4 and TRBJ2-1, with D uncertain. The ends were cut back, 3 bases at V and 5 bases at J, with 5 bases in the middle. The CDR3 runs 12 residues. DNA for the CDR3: TGTGCCAGCAGTTTTCTAGACAATGAGCAGTTCTTC. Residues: CASSFLDNEQFF.

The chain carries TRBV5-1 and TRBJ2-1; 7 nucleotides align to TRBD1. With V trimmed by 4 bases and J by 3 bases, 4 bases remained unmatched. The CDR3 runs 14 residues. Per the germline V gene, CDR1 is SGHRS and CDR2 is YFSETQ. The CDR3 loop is CASSDGTVYNEQFF. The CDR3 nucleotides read TGCGCCAGCAGCGACGGGACAGTCTACAATGAGCAGTTCTTC.

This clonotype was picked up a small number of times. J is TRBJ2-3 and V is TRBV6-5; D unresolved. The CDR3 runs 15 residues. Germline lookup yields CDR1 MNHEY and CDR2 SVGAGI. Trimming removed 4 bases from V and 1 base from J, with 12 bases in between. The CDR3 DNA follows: TGTGCCAGCAGTTCAGTTAGCACGGGCACAGATACGCAGTATTTT. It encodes CASSSVSTGTDTQYF.

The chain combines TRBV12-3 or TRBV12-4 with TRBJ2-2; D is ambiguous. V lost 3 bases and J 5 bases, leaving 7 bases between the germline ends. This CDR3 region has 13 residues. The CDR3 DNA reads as TGTGCCAGCAGTTTCAGCAGAACCGGGGAGCTGTTTTTT. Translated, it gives CASSFSRTGELFF.

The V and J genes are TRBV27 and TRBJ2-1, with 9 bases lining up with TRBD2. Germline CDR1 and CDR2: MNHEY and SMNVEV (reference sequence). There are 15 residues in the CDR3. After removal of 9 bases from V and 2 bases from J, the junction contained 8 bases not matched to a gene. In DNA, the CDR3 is TGTGCCAGACCGCCGGGACTAGCTCCCTACAATGAGCAGTTCTTC. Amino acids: CARPPGLAPYNEQFF.

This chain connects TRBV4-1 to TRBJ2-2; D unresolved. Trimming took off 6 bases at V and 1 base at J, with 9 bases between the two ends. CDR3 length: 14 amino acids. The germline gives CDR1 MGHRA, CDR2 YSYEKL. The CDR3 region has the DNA TGCGCCAGCAGTCGACAACAGAACACCGGGGAGCTGTTTTTT. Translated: CASSRQQNTGELFF.

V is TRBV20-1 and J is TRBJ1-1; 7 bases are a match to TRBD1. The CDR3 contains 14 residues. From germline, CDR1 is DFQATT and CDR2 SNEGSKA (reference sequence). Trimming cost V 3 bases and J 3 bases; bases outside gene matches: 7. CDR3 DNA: TGCAGTGCTAGGGAACAGGGGAGGGACACTGAAGCTTTCTTT. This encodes CSAREQGRDTEAFF.